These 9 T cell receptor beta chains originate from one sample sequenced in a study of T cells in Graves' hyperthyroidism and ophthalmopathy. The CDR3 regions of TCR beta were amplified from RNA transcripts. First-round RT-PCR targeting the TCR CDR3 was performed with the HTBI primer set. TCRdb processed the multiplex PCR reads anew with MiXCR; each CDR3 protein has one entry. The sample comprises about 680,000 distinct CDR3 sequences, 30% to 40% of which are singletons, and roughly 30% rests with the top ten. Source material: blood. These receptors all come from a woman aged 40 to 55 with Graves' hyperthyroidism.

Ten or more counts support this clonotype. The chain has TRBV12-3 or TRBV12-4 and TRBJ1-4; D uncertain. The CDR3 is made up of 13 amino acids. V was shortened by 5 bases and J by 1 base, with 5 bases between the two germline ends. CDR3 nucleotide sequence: TGTGCCAGCAGTACGAGAACTAATGAAAAACTGTTTTTT. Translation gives CASSTRTNEKLFF.

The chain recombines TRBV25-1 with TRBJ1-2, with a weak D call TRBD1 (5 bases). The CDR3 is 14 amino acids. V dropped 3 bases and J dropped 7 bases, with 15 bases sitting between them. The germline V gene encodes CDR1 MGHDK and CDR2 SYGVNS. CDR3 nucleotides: TGTGCCAGCAGTGACTTAGGGGCAGAGGGTGGCTACACCTTC. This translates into CASSDLGAEGGYTF.

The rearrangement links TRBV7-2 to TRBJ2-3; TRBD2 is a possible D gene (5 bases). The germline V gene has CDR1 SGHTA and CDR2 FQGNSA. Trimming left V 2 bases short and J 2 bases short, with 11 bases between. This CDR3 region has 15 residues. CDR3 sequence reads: CASSLYGRATDTQYF. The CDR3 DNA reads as TGTGCCAGCAGCTTATATGGGCGGGCCACAGATACGCAGTATTTT.

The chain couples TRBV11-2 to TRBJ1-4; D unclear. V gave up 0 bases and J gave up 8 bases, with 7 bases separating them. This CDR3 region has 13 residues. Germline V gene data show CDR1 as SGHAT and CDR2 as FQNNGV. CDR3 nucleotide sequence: TGTGCCAGCAGCTTAGATGTAGAAGAAAAACTGTTTTTT. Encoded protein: CASSLDVEEKLFF.

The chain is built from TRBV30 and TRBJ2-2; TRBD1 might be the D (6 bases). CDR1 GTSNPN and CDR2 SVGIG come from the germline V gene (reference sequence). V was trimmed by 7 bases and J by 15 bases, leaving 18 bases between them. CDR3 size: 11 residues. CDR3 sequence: CAYFTQGLVFF. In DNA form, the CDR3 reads TGTGCCTATTTCACGCAGGGGTTGGTGTTTTTT.

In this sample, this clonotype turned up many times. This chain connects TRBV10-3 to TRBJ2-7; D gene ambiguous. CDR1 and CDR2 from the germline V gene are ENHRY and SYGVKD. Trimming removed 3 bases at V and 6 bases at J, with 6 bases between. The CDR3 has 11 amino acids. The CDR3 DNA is TGTGCCATCAGTGATGTGGGCGAGCAGTACTTC. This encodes CAISDVGEQYF.

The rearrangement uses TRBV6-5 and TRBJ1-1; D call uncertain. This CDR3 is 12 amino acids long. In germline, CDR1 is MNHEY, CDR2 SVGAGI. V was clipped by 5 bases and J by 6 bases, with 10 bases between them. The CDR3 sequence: CASSELGAEAFF. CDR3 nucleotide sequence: TGTGCCAGCAGTGAACTGGGAGCTGAAGCTTTCTTT.

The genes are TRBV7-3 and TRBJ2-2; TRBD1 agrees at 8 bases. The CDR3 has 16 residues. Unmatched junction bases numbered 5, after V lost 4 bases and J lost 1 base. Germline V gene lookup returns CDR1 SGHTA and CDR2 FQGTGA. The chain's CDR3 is CASSWAGTGNTGELFF. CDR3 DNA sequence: TGTGCCAGCAGCTGGGCCGGGACAGGGAACACCGGGGAGCTGTTTTTT. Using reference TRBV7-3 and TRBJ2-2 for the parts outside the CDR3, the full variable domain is GAGVSQTPSNKVTEKGKYVELRCDPISGHTALYWYRQSLGQGPEFLIYFQGTGAADDSGLPNDRFFAVRPEGSVSTLKIQRTERGDSAVYLCASSWAGTGNTGELFFGEGSRLTVL.

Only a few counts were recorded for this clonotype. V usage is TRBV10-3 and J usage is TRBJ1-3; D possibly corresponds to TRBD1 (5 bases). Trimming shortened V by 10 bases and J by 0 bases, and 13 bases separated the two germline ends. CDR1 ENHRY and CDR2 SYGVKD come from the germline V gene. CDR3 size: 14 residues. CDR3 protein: CASRAQFSGNTIYF. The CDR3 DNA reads TGTGCCAGCAGGGCCCAATTCTCTGGAAACACCATATATTTT.